The 6 T cell receptor beta chains below were found in one sample sequenced in a study of T cells after yellow fever vaccination. TCRdb re-analysed the 5' RACE reads in MiXCR, keeping a single row per CDR3 protein. The profile shows 360,000 or so distinct CDR3 sequences, approximately 10% of them singletons. Material: PBMCs, obtained on the day of the first yellow fever vaccination. These receptors were taken from a man aged 18 to 29 who received the YFV17D yellow fever vaccine.

The chain links TRBV18 to TRBJ2-7, with a tentative D call TRBD1 (6 bases). The CDR3 consists of 16 residues. The germline V and J ends were trimmed by 1 base and 5 bases, with 18 bases remaining between them. Germline V lookup: CDR1 KGHSH, CDR2 LQKENI. CDR3 coding DNA: TGTGCCAGCTCACCACTCGGGCGGCAGGGGCGGGACGAGCAGTACTTC. It translates to CASSPLGRQGRDEQYF.

The CDR3 sequence is CASSYPGQLNQPQHF. CDR3 in DNA: TGTGCCAGCAGTTACCCGGGACAGTTAAATCAGCCCCAGCATTTT. This chain uses TRBV6-5 with TRBJ1-5; 7 bases are shared with TRBD1. V trimming: 2 bases; J trimming: 4 bases; junction bases outside the gene matches: 5. This CDR3 comprises 15 residues. From germline, CDR1 is MNHEY and CDR2 SVGAGI.

The chain combines TRBV12-3 or TRBV12-4 with TRBJ2-7, with 15 nucleotides matching TRBD2. The trim removed 5 bases at V and 3 bases at J, leaving 8 bases unmatched. The CDR3 spans 17 residues. CDR3 sequence: CASSPGTSGGPLYEQYF. The CDR3 DNA follows: TGTGCCAGCAGTCCGGGGACTAGCGGGGGGCCCCTCTACGAGCAGTACTTC.

This clonotype was counted between two and nine times. The chain couples TRBV28 to TRBJ1-2, with 12 positions matching TRBD1. The CDR3 is 19 amino acids. Trimming at V came to 4 bases and at J to 4 bases, leaving 16 bases not matched to a gene. CDR1 is MDHEN and CDR2 is SYDVKM in the germline V gene. In DNA form, the CDR3 reads TGTGCCAGCAGTTCCGCTTGGGACAGGGGGCGCATTAGTATCTATGGCTACACCTTC. It specifies CASSSAWDRGRISIYGYTF.

This clonotype has only a few counts. The genes are TRBV20-1 and TRBJ1-1, with unresolved D. V was trimmed by 1 base and J by 4 bases, leaving 10 bases between them. The V gene's germline CDR1 is DFQATT and CDR2 SNEGSKA (reference sequence). The CDR3 runs 13 residues. The DNA of the CDR3 is TGCAGTGCTAGAGTCGGGTCGGGCACTGAAGCTTTCTTT. Translated: CSARVGSGTEAFF.

The V call is TRBV2, the J call TRBJ2-2; 7 bases map to TRBD1. The germline V gene has CDR1 SNHLY and CDR2 FYNNEI. J gave up 5 bases and V 6 bases, and 6 bases lay outside the gene matches. The CDR3 has 14 amino acids. The CDR3 bases are TGTGCCAGCAGAACAGGGGCAGGAACCGGGGAGCTGTTTTTT. It yields the protein CASRTGAGTGELFF. The whole variable domain, remainder taken from reference TRBV2 and TRBJ2-2, is EPEVTQTPSHQVTQMGQEVILRCVPISNHLYFYWYRQILGQKVEFLVSFYNNEISEKSEIFDDQFSVERPDGSNFTLKIRSTKLEDSAMYFCASRTGAGTGELFFGEGSRLTVL.